These 17 T cell receptor beta chains were sequenced from one sample in a study of blood T cell repertoires in COVID-19. Libraries were prepared by immunoSEQ multiplex PCR; TCRdb keeps only in-frame clonotypes and omits some of them. The top ten hold 2.2% of the sample, which has approximately 310,000 clones, approximately 85% seen once. The specimen sequenced was PBMCs or T cells enriched from blood (not recorded which). These receptors all come from a man aged 25-45 years who had recovered from COVID-19.

The chain recombines TRBV6-5 with TRBJ1-1; no clear D. V was pared by 2 bases and J by 6 bases, with 13 bases between. Germline values: CDR1 MNHEY, CDR2 SVGAGI. This CDR3 is built from 14 residues. Here the CDR3 DNA reads TGTGCCAGCAGTTACGACGGGATTGGCGCTGAAGCTTTCTTT. Translation: CASSYDGIGAEAFF.

The genes are TRBV2 and TRBJ2-2; 8 bases are shared with TRBD1. V dropped 1 base and J dropped 5; count of bases not matched to a gene: 3. The CDR3 length is 15 residues. CDR1 is SNHLY, CDR2 FYNNEI, per germline. The CDR3 region has the DNA TGTGCCAGCAGTGAAGTACAGGGGGTAACCGGGGAGCTGTTTTTT. Translated, it gives CASSEVQGVTGELFF.

This clone was seen a few times. This rearrangement joins TRBV3-1 (or the pseudogene TRBV3-2) to TRBJ2-1; 8 positions match TRBD1. The germline gives CDR1 LGHDT, CDR2 YNNKEL (reference sequence). The CDR3 has 16 amino acids. Trimming removed 1 base from V and 3 bases from J; junction bases left unmatched: 5. The CDR3 sequence is CASSQGSGQVYNEQFF. DNA of the CDR3: TGTGCCAGCAGCCAAGGATCGGGACAGGTCTACAATGAGCAGTTCTTC.

V is TRBV4-2 and J is TRBJ1-1; tentative D call: TRBD1 (5 bases). Per germline, CDR1 LGHNA and CDR2 YNFKEQ. This CDR3 comprises 15 residues. The germline V and J ends were trimmed by 4 bases and 1 base, with 13 bases remaining between them. The CDR3 here is CASSLEQETNTEAFF. The CDR3 DNA reads as TGTGCCAGCAGCCTTGAACAGGAGACGAACACTGAAGCTTTCTTT.

This clone has only a few counts. V usage is TRBV19 and J usage is TRBJ1-6; D unclear. The V end lost 6 bases, the J end lost 10 bases, and 10 bases lay between the germline ends. CDR3 length: 12 amino acids. Germline V gives CDR1 LNHDA, CDR2 SQIVND (reference sequence). The CDR3 reads CASSFDTSPLHF. The CDR3 DNA sequence: TGTGCCAGTAGCTTCGACACATCACCCCTCCACTTT.

The chain joins TRBV7-9 to TRBJ1-1; perhaps TRBD1 as D (6 bases). V dropped 4 bases and J dropped 6 bases, with 15 bases sitting between them. The CDR3 runs to 14 residues. The germline gives CDR1 SEHNR, CDR2 FQNEAQ (reference sequence). CDR3 DNA sequence: TGTGCCAGCAGCTCTACAGGGTATAGGGCTGAAGCTTTCTTT. It translates to CASSSTGYRAEAFF.

J is TRBJ2-7 and V is TRBV6-2 or TRBV6-3; 7 bases line up with TRBD1. CDR1 and CDR2 (germline): MNHEY, SVGEGT. This CDR3 is 14 amino acids long. The J segment lost 4 bases and the V segment lost 6 bases, leaving 9 bases of the junction unmatched. CDR3 sequence: CASSRTGYRYEQYF. The DNA of the CDR3 is TGTGCCAGCAGCAGGACAGGTTACCGTTACGAGCAGTACTTC.

The chain combines TRBV30 with TRBJ2-1; 11 bases are shared with TRBD2. Per the germline V gene, CDR1 is GTSNPN and CDR2 is SVGIG (reference sequence). The CDR3 covers 14 residues. V shed 3 bases and J 7 bases; nucleotides not matched to a gene: 5. CDR3 in amino acids: CAWRVSGGANEQFF. The CDR3 DNA reads as TGTGCCTGGAGGGTTAGCGGGGGGGCGAATGAGCAGTTCTTC. Drawing the rest from reference TRBV30 and TRBJ2-1, the complete variable domain is SQTIHQWPATLVQPVGSPLSLECTVEGTSNPNLYWYRQAAGRGLQLLFYSVGIGQISSEVPQNLSASRPQDRQFILSSKKLLLSDSGFYLCAWRVSGGANEQFFGPGTRLTVL.

The rearrangement joins TRBV19 to TRBJ2-7, with 7 bases lining up with TRBD1. The CDR3 spans 13 residues. The J segment lost 2 bases and the V segment lost 5 bases, leaving 3 bases of the junction unmatched. CDR1 is LNHDA, CDR2 SQIVND, per germline (reference sequence). As DNA, the CDR3 is TGTGCCAGTAGTGAGGGGACAGCCTACGAGCAGTACTTC. It codes for CASSEGTAYEQYF.

CDR3 DNA: TGTGCCAGTAGTATAGGGCCGGGACTAGCGGGGAATGAGCAGTTCTTC. As protein: CASSIGPGLAGNEQFF. The chain is built from TRBV19 and TRBJ2-1, with TRBD2 identical over 13 bases. Trimming cost V 1 base and J 7 bases; bases outside gene matches: 4. CDR3 length: 16 residues. Germline V gives CDR1 LNHDA, CDR2 SQIVND (reference sequence).

This clone was detected a few times. The chain employs TRBV7-9 and TRBJ1-1; no clear D. Looked up from germline, CDR1 is SEHNR and CDR2 is FQNEAQ (reference sequence). There are 14 residues in the CDR3. V dropped 2 bases and J dropped 8 bases, with 15 bases sitting between them. CDR3 DNA: TGTGCCAGCAGCTTAATGGTGCGGGCGGACGAAGCTTTCTTT. Translated: CASSLMVRADEAFF.

This chain connects TRBV2 to TRBJ2-3; D is undetermined. Trimming left V 7 bases short and J 3 bases short, with 20 bases between. This CDR3 region has 16 residues. Germline-derived CDR1 and CDR2 are SNHLY and FYNNEI. The CDR3 nucleotides read TGTGCCAGCACGGTCCTCGCGATCGGTAGAACAGATACGCAGTATTTT. It translates to CASTVLAIGRTDTQYF.

In DNA form, the CDR3 reads TGTGCCAGCAGTAGCGGACTAGCGGGCAATGAGCAGTTCTTC. Amino acid sequence: CASSSGLAGNEQFF. This chain joins TRBV27 and TRBJ2-1, with 11 bases aligning to TRBD2. The CDR3 loop spans 14 amino acids. Germline values: CDR1 MNHEY, CDR2 SMNVEV (reference sequence). V trimming: 5 bases; J trimming: 6 bases; junction bases outside the gene matches: 3.

This clone was seen a few times. This sequence joins TRBV21-1 and TRBJ1-3; the table's D call of TRBD1 was not tested on the DNA. TRBV21-1 is termed a pseudogene. The length of the CDR3 is 20 residues. This CDR3 is CASSKSVVEGQGLTGNTIYF. In nucleotides, the CDR3 is TGTGCCAGCAGCAAGTCGGTGGTAGAGGGACAGGGGTTAACTGGAAACACCATATATTTT.

The chain carries TRBV2 and TRBJ1-5; 8 nucleotides align to TRBD1. Germline loops: CDR1 SNHLY, CDR2 FYNNEI. This CDR3 comprises 16 residues. V was pared by 2 bases and J by 7 bases, with 10 bases of the junction left unmatched. CDR3 in DNA: TGTGCCAGCAGTGAATCGGCAGGGGGCTTCGCACAGCCCCAGCATTTT. Its translation: CASSESAGGFAQPQHF.

The J gene is TRBJ2-3, the V gene TRBV9; D is undetermined. CDR1 and CDR2 from the germline V gene are SGDLS and YYNGEE. V lost 4 bases to trimming and J lost 0 bases, with 3 bases between them. The CDR3 loop spans 12 amino acids. The CDR3 here is CASSRSTDTQYF. CDR3 nucleotide sequence: TGTGCCAGCAGCCGGAGCACAGATACGCAGTATTTT.

The chain employs TRBV27 and TRBJ1-2; TRBD1 is a possible D gene (5 bases). The CDR3 extends over 13 amino acids. The germline gives CDR1 MNHEY, CDR2 SMNVEV (reference sequence). Trimming pared 3 bases from V and 7 bases from J, leaving 12 bases between. The CDR3, as DNA: TGTGCCAGCAGTTTGAAGGGGCGGGGTGGCTACACCTTC. It translates to CASSLKGRGGYTF.